This T cell receptor beta chain derives from a study of regulatory T cells in long-lasting Graves disease. The CDR3 length is 15 residues. V dropped 4 bases and J dropped 5; count of bases not matched to a gene: 9. Germline assignment: CDR1 SGHTA and CDR2 FQGTGA. A note on this clonotype: Since a far larger clone is one base different, this is likely a read error.

Arm-PCR of CDR3 regions and iRepertoire HTBI primers were used to build TCR beta libraries. TCRdb itself ran the multiplex PCR reads through MiXCR, one entry per CDR3 protein. This table holds around 250,000 distinct CDR3 sequences, 18% found once. Time point described: newly diagnosed GD, antithyroid drugs for less than 3 months. PBMC-derived RNA was used for the TCR library. These data also featured in a second study, about T cells in Graves' hyperthyroidism and ophthalmopathy.

The genes are TRBV7-3 and TRBJ2-5; 8 positions agree with TRBD2. The sample in question was peripheral blood mononuclear cells (PBMCs), obtained at new diagnosis, from a patient treated with antithyroid drugs. The clonotype was recovered from a woman aged 25 to 39 with Graves disease. CDR3 sequence (DNA): TGTGCCAGCAGCTCCATGGCGGGGGGTCGGGAGACCCAGTACTTC. This translates into CASSSMAGGRETQYF. Complete variable domain (other parts from reference TRBV7-3 and TRBJ2-5): GAGVSQTPSNKVTEKGKYVELRCDPISGHTALYWYRQSLGQGPEFLIYFQGTGAADDSGLPNDRFFAVRPEGSVSTLKIQRTERGDSAVYLCASSSMAGGRETQYFGPGTRLLVL.